This T cell receptor beta chain was obtained from a study of cytomegalovirus exposure and HLA in healthy donors (dated by TCRdb to 2016 to 2017). Describing the broader study: In an earlier analysis of under 750 of the donors, roughly 300 Gb of sequence data and some 100 million unique TCR beta sequences from roughly 200 million T cells were reported. About 280 gigabases of sequencing data and 70 million to 85 million unique TCR sequences were included in an early release covering about 700 HLA-typed donors. Among the roughly 400 genotyped donors, approximately 82% belonged to the genetic ancestry cluster associated with self-reported Caucasian donors. The aim of the study was to test whether cataloging public T cell receptors could identify signatures of past pathogen exposure. Using immunosequencing, the study profiled T cell repertoires from approximately 700 subjects and related those repertoires to cytomegalovirus serostatus. Besides the first cohort of roughly 660 subjects, a separate validation cohort made up of 120 or so different subjects was used. High-throughput TCR immunosequencing, statistical association of individual TCRs with disease status, and machine learning were combined to predict cytomegalovirus infection status. In a later analysis, previously published TCR beta repertoires from 666 donors were re-analyzed and high-resolution HLA genotyping was added so that TCR occurrence patterns could be studied. Rather than using new phenotypic data, the later analysis identified candidate immune exposures from TCR beta sequences and from how often those sequences occurred across donors. To decide whether each TCR beta V gene segment behaved as functional or pseudogenic, an earlier analysis of fewer than 750 of the donors relied on high-throughput TCR beta sequencing. Donor age, sex, ethnicity and CMV serostatus were compiled together with the repertoire data. In a later genetic analysis, genome-wide SNP genotypes for about 55% of the roughly 700 donors were used, and that subset was treated as a discovery cohort. Every repertoire in the discovery cohort had been generated on one and the same sequencing platform. HLA typing covered class I and class II loci at four-digit resolution. Typing coverage differed by locus: A, B, C, DRB1 and DQB1 were typed in roughly 620-640 donors, DQA1 in 500 to 550, DPA1 in around 580, and DPB1 in approximately 450. Because of strong linkage in the cohort, five DR-DQ haplotypes were treated as single units for association and clustering. Among around 400 genotyped donors of the cohort, an average of about 240,000 unique TCR beta nucleotide sequences were sequenced per donor, roughly 18% of them non-productive. Paper-wide results and their limitations: Assigning TCR associations to individual alleles was difficult when HLA alleles, especially DR and DQ, strongly co-occurred. Roughly uniform sequencing depth across donors was assumed in presence/absence analyses, although this assumption may not hold. Immune exposure information for the cohort was limited to CMV serostatus. Linkage disequilibrium might explain the correlated functional status among segregating V segments, but an unknown experimental factor could not be ruled out. In a later genetic analysis, a missense DCLRE1C variant was associated with V-gene and J-gene trimming of TCR beta chains, and the association was replicated in an independent cohort. A later analysis found that TCR association rates varied across HLA loci, with DRB1 alleles showing the most associated TCRs and HLA-C alleles the fewest. Compared with equally common non-associated chains, HLA-associated TCR beta chains in a later analysis were more clonally expanded and had lower generation probabilities. The study listed 150 to 200 TCR beta chains as associated with cytomegalovirus. The authors suggested that the approach could potentially be generalized to other disease states and immunological phenotypes. A few of the identified cytomegalovirus-associated TCR beta chains were confirmed in vitro to be specific for cytomegalovirus antigens. According to a later analysis, most CMV-associated TCR beta chains appeared to be HLA-restricted, and the HLA associations seemed to be driven largely by CMV exposure. In a later genetic analysis, fewer N-insertions in productive TCRs were reported among donors in an Asian-associated ancestry cluster than the roughly 700-donor mean. The cohort was sequenced for TCR beta chains only, and without alpha or paired-chain data the features that could be detected were limited. A further reported finding was that TCR beta sequences accurately predicted the HLA-A and HLA-B alleles for most subjects in the first cohort. A group of highly shared sequence variants was considered likely to be a technical artifact of the sequencing pipeline. A later analysis associated 16,951 TCR beta sequences with specific HLA alleles at a false discovery rate of 0.05. Across donors, most TCR sequences were observed very rarely, whereas some public TCRs were present in many individuals. About 17 rarely observed V segments, including chromosome 9 orphons, were excluded from the earlier analysis of almost 600 of the donors because counts were too low. Because HLA typing was missing for some donors at each locus, association tests included only the typed subset. According to a later analysis, parvovirus B19, influenza, CMV and Epstein-Barr virus appeared linked to several top co-occurrence clusters. The classifier was reported to diagnose cytomegalovirus status with high specificity and sensitivity in both the original cohort and the validation cohort. Because the 87-base-pair reads could not distinguish some IMGT-functional V segments, including TRBV6-2 and TRBV6-3, those segments were excluded. An earlier analysis of approximately 500 of the donors showed that most TCR beta V segments appeared in productive rearrangements either about 90% or about 30% of the time, which broadly matched IMGT annotations.

As to this clone: This clone's antigen is unknown. There are no base qualities to consult, and no much larger clone falls within one base.

Library preparation employed the immunoSEQ multiplex PCR assay. The multiplex PCR relied on a mix of 60 forward primers for TCR Vbeta segments and 13 reverse primers for TCR Jbeta segments. Amplification of the CDR3 region of rearranged TCR beta genes was performed with a multiplex PCR assay on genomic DNA. The Illumina HiSeq System was used to sequence the amplified TCR beta libraries as 87-base-pair reads. The study's processing was this. A later analysis counted some 80 million unique TCR beta chains across the 500 to 850 repertoires, and around 9.9 million of these chains were shared by at least two donors. To remove PCR and sequencing errors, raw reads were error-corrected and collapsed into unique sequences using a nearest-neighbor algorithm that merged closely related sequences. CDR3 sequences were aligned to IMGT reference sequences to assign V, D and J gene segments. For a sequence to be retained, a match of at least six nucleotides to both a V gene segment and a J gene segment was required. Rearrangements were called productive when the CDR3 lacked stop codons and stayed in frame with V and J; all others were non-productive. CDR3 was defined by IMGT convention, running from the second conserved V-encoded cysteine to the conserved J-encoded phenylalanine. The earlier analysis of about 560 of the donors excluded any sequence lacking an unambiguous match to a single V gene segment. An earlier analysis of 587 of the donors called V segments functional above 56.7% productive rearrangements and segregating when the between-donor standard deviation exceeded 5%. A statistical classification framework was built for diagnosing cytomegalovirus status from the catalog of TCR beta chain sequences. V and J gene assignment, in a later analysis, came from comparing TCR nucleotide sequences with IMGT/GENE-DB human TR gene sequences. In a later analysis, CDR3 sequences and most-parsimonious VDJ recombination scenarios were assigned using the TCRdist pipeline. In a later analysis, each TCR beta chain was defined by its CDR3 amino acid sequence together with its V-gene family, and reads without a unique V-gene family were excluded. A later analysis removed 450 to 600 highly shared, low-generation-probability nucleotide sequences to deal with suspected cross-contamination and a sequencing artifact. In a later analysis, a clonal expansion index for each public chain was calculated from normalized within-repertoire ranks of inferred template counts. A later analysis computed generation probabilities with a VDJ recombination model fitted to out-of-frame rearrangements, and checked the results against IGoR. A later analysis scored TCR-TCR, TCR-HLA and TCR-CMV co-occurrence with hypergeometric tests, applying a repertoire-size bias correction to TCR pairs. In a later analysis, false discovery rates were estimated by permuting HLA or CMV assignments 20 times. In a later analysis, co-occurring TCRs were grouped using DBSCAN, with TCRdist sequence similarity added in when clustering inside HLA-allele-positive subsets. Repertoires with fewer than 30,000 or more than 120,000 public chains, plus five repertoires with anomalous nucleotide sharing, were excluded from co-occurrence clustering. This is the immuneACCESS table as TCRdb keeps it, with only in-frame sequences that have V and J called. A part of the clones is gone; compared with another copy, unresolved V genes explain less than half, and the rest is unexplained. For V, J and clone size, that table is used; D and trimming come from the DNA. Across this sample there are 200,000 or so clones, with more than 75% seen only once. Clones ranked in the top ten supply roughly 1.3% of the sample.

The cohort consisted of hundreds of healthy bone marrow donors. At the time of sampling, all cohort members were nominally healthy, though unrecorded immune exposures were likely present. CMV serostatus was recorded as positive for almost 300 and negative for about 50% of the 666 cohort members, whereas no CMV serostatus was recorded for the donor in question. A peripheral blood sample was provided by each donor, and peripheral blood mononuclear cells were used for TCR beta sequencing. The Qiagen DNeasy Blood Extraction Kit was used to extract genomic DNA from the blood cell samples. The CDR3 contains 12 residues, cysteine and phenylalanine counted. Just CDR3 DNA is preserved here, 36 bases in frame from base 1. At the junction V is shortened by 10 bases and J by 7 bases; bases outside the gene matches: 6. Per the germline V gene (reference sequence), MNHEY is the CDR1 and SMNVEV is the CDR2.

The sequenced sample consisted of PBMCs. This receptor was obtained from a human donor in good health. The chain couples TRBV27 to TRBJ1-5, with 8 middle bases fitting TRBD1. Here is the DNA: TGTGCCACCGGGGACAGGCGCCAGCCCCAGCATTTT. The resulting protein is CATGDRRQPQHF.